A single sample is the source of the 29 T cell receptor beta chains below, sequenced in a study of blood T cell repertoires in COVID-19. Libraries were prepared by immunoSEQ multiplex PCR; TCRdb keeps only in-frame clonotypes and omits some of them. Of roughly 200,000 clones in the sample, 70% to 85% were seen once. The sample was peripheral blood. Source of these receptors: a man aged 50 or older who had recovered from COVID-19.

V gene TRBV3-1 (or the pseudogene TRBV3-2) combines with J gene TRBJ1-4; weak D call: TRBD1 (5 bases). The CDR3 is 15 amino acids. Germline CDR1 reads LGHDT; CDR2 reads YNNKEL (reference sequence). Trimming removed 6 bases from V and 4 bases from J, with 15 bases in between. As DNA, the CDR3 is TGTGCCAGCAGTCCCGGAGGGGCATATAATGAAAAACTGTTTTTT. Protein: CASSPGGAYNEKLFF.

The chain carries TRBV27 and TRBJ2-3; 9 bases match TRBD2. After removal of 5 bases from V and 1 base from J, the junction contained 4 bases not matched to a gene. The CDR3 length is 15 residues. The germline CDR1 and CDR2 sequences are MNHEY and SMNVEV (reference sequence). The CDR3 reads CASSPRGGGTDTQYF. In DNA form, the CDR3 reads TGTGCCAGCAGTCCGCGGGGGGGAGGCACAGATACGCAGTATTTT.

This sequence joins TRBV19 and TRBJ2-3, with 8 bases that match TRBD1. The CDR3 is 14 residues long. Trimming took 7 bases from V and 6 from J; bases not matched to a gene: 9. Germline V gene sequence: CDR1 LNHDA, CDR2 SQIVND (reference sequence). The CDR3: CASIDRGGEDTQYF. The CDR3, as DNA: TGTGCCAGTATTGACAGGGGAGGCGAGGATACGCAGTATTTT.

The chain couples TRBV5-1 to TRBJ2-7; no clear D gene. From germline, CDR1 is SGHRS and CDR2 YFSETQ. The CDR3 runs to 14 residues. Trimming left V 4 bases short and J 0 bases short, with 11 bases between. CDR3 bases: TGCGCCAGCAGCATCACAGATTCCTCCTACGAGCAGTACTTC. It encodes CASSITDSSYEQYF. Supplemented by reference TRBV5-1 and TRBJ2-7, the full variable domain reads KAGVTQTPRYLIKTRGQQVTLSCSPISGHRSVSWYQQTPGQGLQFLFEYFSETQRNKGNFPGRFSGRQFSNSRSEMNVSTLELGDSALYLCASSITDSSYEQYFGPGTRLTVT.

This clone came up a few times. This chain joins TRBV29-1 and TRBJ1-2, with 8 bases matching TRBD1. Germline V CDR1 and CDR2: SQVTM, ANQGSEA. V was pared by 4 bases and J by 2 bases, with 0 bases of the junction left unmatched. This CDR3 spans 12 amino acids. In DNA form, the CDR3 reads TGCAGCGTTGGACAGGGGAACTATGGCTACACCTTC. Its translation: CSVGQGNYGYTF.

The sample holds a few counts of this clone. The gene calls are TRBV30 and TRBJ2-7; TRBD2 matches 8 bases. CDR1 is GTSNPN and CDR2 is SVGIG in the germline V gene (reference sequence). J lost 6 bases, V lost 2 bases, and 6 bases had no gene match. The CDR3 runs to 13 residues. This chain's CDR3 is CAWSPTSVSEQYF. CDR3 nucleotide sequence: TGTGCCTGGAGTCCGACTAGCGTCTCCGAGCAGTACTTC.

The chain couples TRBV3-1 (or the pseudogene TRBV3-2) to TRBJ2-6, with a tentative D call TRBD2 (6 bases). The CDR3 contains 15 residues. CDR1 is LGHDT and CDR2 is YNNKEL in the germline V gene (reference sequence). The V gene lost 6 bases and the J gene lost 1 base, with 10 bases spanning the gap. The CDR3 loop is CASRHGTSGANVLTF. Here the CDR3 DNA reads TGTGCCAGCAGACACGGGACTTCTGGGGCCAACGTCCTGACTTTC.

The chain recombines TRBV5-6 with TRBJ1-2; unclear D gene. With 7 bases removed from V and 7 bases from J, the gap between germline ends came to 14 bases. The CDR3 extends over 12 amino acids. Germline assignment: CDR1 SGHDT and CDR2 YYEEEE. This CDR3 reads CASETGRVGYTF. DNA of the CDR3: TGTGCCAGCGAGACTGGGAGGGTTGGCTACACCTTC.

V is TRBV30 and J is TRBJ2-5, with D unclear. Looked up from germline, CDR1 is GTSNPN and CDR2 is SVGIG (reference sequence). The CDR3 contains 11 residues. V was cut by 3 bases and J by 5 bases, with 7 bases left in between. CDR3 loop: CAWRNMETQYF. The CDR3 bases are TGTGCCTGGAGAAATATGGAGACCCAGTACTTC.

This clone was seen just once. The rearrangement joins TRBV24-1 to TRBJ2-5; 13 bases line up with TRBD2. The CDR3 consists of 15 residues. V dropped 9 bases and J dropped 5; count of bases not matched to a gene: 8. CDR1 is KGHDR and CDR2 is SFDVKD in the germline V gene. CDR3 bases: TGTGCCACCGGACTAGCGGGAGTTGGGACGGAGACCCAGTACTTC. Its protein product is CATGLAGVGTETQYF.

This sequence joins TRBV15 and TRBJ2-2, with 7 bases matching TRBD2. This CDR3 contains 14 residues. The germline V gene encodes CDR1 LNHNV and CDR2 YYDKDF (reference sequence). The V and J ends lost 8 bases and 5 bases, in that order; junction bases with no gene match: 8. CDR3 region: CATQGGPMTGELFF. The CDR3, as DNA: TGTGCCACCCAGGGAGGGCCGATGACCGGGGAGCTGTTTTTT.

This chain connects TRBV4-3 to TRBJ2-2; 8 positions agree with TRBD2. This CDR3 has 14 residues. Germline V gene lookup returns CDR1 LGHNA and CDR2 YSLEER. The ends lost 4 bases at V and 8 bases at J; junction bases unmatched: 6. CDR3 in amino acids: CASSPQREQGELFF. The DNA of the CDR3 is TGCGCCAGCAGCCCCCAGCGGGAGCAGGGGGAGCTGTTTTTT.

This chain connects TRBV11-2 to TRBJ1-6; D not certain. This CDR3 is 16 amino acids long. V shed 6 bases and J shed 7 bases, with 19 bases lying between them. The V gene's germline CDR1 is SGHAT and CDR2 FQNNGV. The CDR3 DNA reads as TGTGCCAGCAGTCACCCCCAGCCGGGTAGCAATTCACCCCTCCACTTT. Its protein product is CASSHPQPGSNSPLHF.

The chain joins TRBV4-3 to TRBJ2-7; tentatively, D is TRBD2 (6 bases). The CDR3 is 16 amino acids. Germline V gives CDR1 LGHNA, CDR2 YSLEER. V was cut by 0 bases and J by 1 base, with 13 bases left in between. The CDR3 spells CASSQDLASASYEQYF. The CDR3 DNA is TGCGCCAGCAGCCAAGATCTGGCTAGCGCGTCCTACGAGCAGTACTTC.

The chain joins TRBV28 to TRBJ1-3; 9 positions agree with TRBD1. From germline, CDR1 is MDHEN and CDR2 SYDVKM. Unmatched junction bases numbered 10, after V lost 4 bases and J lost 3 bases. The CDR3 has 17 residues. The CDR3 spells CASSSGTGPPGGNTIYF. The CDR3 bases are TGTGCCAGCAGTTCGGGGACAGGGCCTCCGGGTGGAAACACCATATATTTT.

This clone came up a few times. The CDR3 spells CASTRGRVSPLHF. CDR3 nucleotide sequence: TGTGCCAGCACAAGAGGCCGGGTTTCACCCCTCCACTTT. This rearrangement joins TRBV6-5 to TRBJ1-6; the D is unclear. This CDR3 is built from 13 residues. Trimming removed 7 bases at V and 9 bases at J, with 13 bases between. Per the germline V gene, CDR1 is MNHEY and CDR2 is SVGAGI.

The chain has TRBV6-2 or TRBV6-3 and TRBJ1-5, with no clear D. Looked up from germline, CDR1 is MNHEY and CDR2 is SVGEGT. The CDR3 has 13 residues. The V and J ends lost 2 bases and 4 bases respectively, with 6 bases between them. This chain's CDR3 is CASSYPGNQPQHF. CDR3 coding DNA: TGTGCCAGCAGTTACCCCGGGAATCAGCCCCAGCATTTT.

The V gene is TRBV19, the J gene TRBJ1-1, with D possibly TRBD1 on 5 matching bases. CDR3 length: 13 amino acids. The germline V gene encodes CDR1 LNHDA and CDR2 SQIVND (reference sequence). V lost 3 bases and J 3 bases, leaving 8 bases between the germline ends. CDR3 loop: CASSMWGDTEAFF. For the CDR3, the DNA is TGTGCCAGTAGTATGTGGGGGGACACTGAAGCTTTCTTT. Supplemented by reference TRBV19 and TRBJ1-1, the full variable domain reads DGGITQSPKYLFRKEGQNVTLSCEQNLNHDAMYWYRQDPGQGLRLIYYSQIVNDFQKGDIAEGYSVSREKKESFPLTVTSAQKNPTAFYLCASSMWGDTEAFFGQGTRLTVV.

The rearrangement links TRBV11-2 to TRBJ2-1; TRBD2 matches 11 bases. The V gene end was trimmed by 0 bases and the J gene end by 4 bases; junction bases not matched to a gene: 8. Germline loops: CDR1 SGHAT, CDR2 FQNNGV. The CDR3 is made up of 18 amino acids. The CDR3 DNA follows: TGTGCCAGCAGCTTAGAACTAGCGGGAGTCCTTAGGTACAATGAGCAGTTCTTC. Amino acids: CASSLELAGVLRYNEQFF.

This clone was recorded a few times. The gene calls are TRBV5-8 and TRBJ2-6; 7 nucleotides line up with TRBD1. The V gene end was trimmed by 2 bases and the J gene end by 9 bases; junction bases not matched to a gene: 8. The CDR3 contains 15 residues. The V gene's germline CDR1 is SGHTS and CDR2 YDEGEE. DNA of the CDR3: TGTGCCAGCAGCTTCGGGACAGTCGATCGCAACGTCCTGACTTTC. Translated: CASSFGTVDRNVLTF.

The chain has TRBV5-4 and TRBJ2-7; possible D gene TRBD1, 7 bases. The germline gives CDR1 SGHNT, CDR2 YYREEE (reference sequence). The CDR3 contains 15 residues. V lost 4 bases, J lost 2 bases, and 16 bases lay in between. The CDR3 here is CASSPMAGQTYEQYF. The CDR3 bases are TGTGCCAGCAGCCCAATGGCGGGACAGACCTACGAGCAGTACTTC.

This chain uses TRBV4-1 with TRBJ1-5; D is undetermined. V was pared by 3 bases and J by 0 bases, with 30 bases between. In germline, CDR1 is MGHRA, CDR2 YSYEKL. The CDR3 has 22 amino acids. In DNA form, the CDR3 reads TGCGCCAGCAGCCAGGATTTAGATTTCGGCAGGAACATCATCTATAGCAATCAGCCCCAGCATTTT. Its translation is CASSQDLDFGRNIIYSNQPQHF.

The rearrangement joins TRBV18 to TRBJ2-7; TRBD2 agrees at 7 bases. Germline lookup yields CDR1 KGHSH and CDR2 LQKENI. With V trimmed by 2 bases and J by 6 bases, 1 base remained unmatched. This CDR3 comprises 12 residues. The CDR3 region is CASSPGEGEQYF. For the CDR3, the DNA is TGTGCCAGCTCACCAGGGGAGGGCGAGCAGTACTTC.

V and J are TRBV10-3 and TRBJ1-1, with a weak D call TRBD1 (6 bases). V shed 2 bases and J shed 10 bases, with 14 bases lying between them. The V gene's germline CDR1 is ENHRY and CDR2 SYGVKD. The CDR3 is 13 residues long. In DNA, the CDR3 is TGTGCCATCAGTGAGGGTCAGGGGTTATCAGCTTTCTTT. The encoded protein is CAISEGQGLSAFF.

The J gene is TRBJ1-6, the V gene TRBV11-2; D may be TRBD1 (5 bases). Trimming removed 5 bases from V and 7 bases from J, with 6 bases in between. Germline V CDR1 and CDR2: SGHAT, FQNNGV. This CDR3 spans 12 amino acids. The CDR3 sequence is CASSPGNSPLHF. CDR3 DNA sequence: TGTGCCAGCAGCCCAGGGAATTCACCCCTCCACTTT.

This sequence joins TRBV19 and TRBJ1-4, with 8 bases identical to TRBD1. Unmatched junction bases numbered 16, after V lost 5 bases and J lost 8 bases. CDR1 is LNHDA, CDR2 SQIVND, per germline (reference sequence). The CDR3 contains 17 residues. The DNA of the CDR3 is TGTGCCAGTAGTCTCAAATTCCGGACAGGGATAAGCGAAAAACTGTTTTTT. This sequence encodes CASSLKFRTGISEKLFF.

The gene calls are TRBV4-1 and TRBJ2-2, with 10 bases aligning to TRBD1. Germline V gives CDR1 MGHRA, CDR2 YSYEKL. There are 15 residues in the CDR3. V shed 5 bases and J 7 bases; nucleotides not matched to a gene: 7. The CDR3 reads CASSKGQGPDGELFF. The CDR3 nucleotides read TGCGCCAGCAGCAAGGGACAGGGGCCGGACGGGGAGCTGTTTTTT.

The gene calls are TRBV24-1 and TRBJ2-3; D remains unclear. The CDR3 spans 12 residues. Germline-derived CDR1 and CDR2 are KGHDR and SFDVKD. V shed 5 bases and J shed 0 bases, with 2 bases lying between them. This CDR3 is CATSVSTDTQYF. CDR3 nucleotide sequence: TGTGCCACCAGTGTAAGCACAGATACGCAGTATTTT.

In this sample, this clone turned up once. The V call is TRBV6-5, the J call TRBJ2-3; tentative D call: TRBD2 (6 bases). Per germline, CDR1 MNHEY and CDR2 SVGAGI. V lost 8 bases and J lost 6, with 21 bases in between. There are 15 residues in the CDR3. The CDR3 coding sequence is TGTGCCAGCGGGCGAGGAGGGGAGGACGGGGATACGCAGTATTTT. Translation gives CASGRGGEDGDTQYF.